These T cell receptor beta chains were read from a single sample in a study of Ad26.COV2.S vaccination and SARS-CoV-2 variants. Only in-frame clones appear in the TCRdb table, and some are missing; sequencing was by immunoSEQ multiplex PCR. This table holds about 370,000 clones, around nine tenths found once. The sequencing used peripheral blood, collected in a trial of Ad26.COV2.S vaccine versus placebo. These receptor sequences come from a person between 18 and 65 years old who received the Ad26.COV2.S COVID-19 vaccine or a placebo. Both conserved end residues are part of each CDR3. A D gene is named only where the DNA matches it firmly. For some rows the clone size is stated as once, few or many, or as a class when expanded; others skip it.

j_gene: TRBJ2-1
abundance: .
d_gene: .
v_gene: TRBV5-1
CDR3nt: TGCGCCAGCAGCTTGGGTGTATCCTCCTACAATGAGCAGTTCTTC
CDR3aa: CASSLGVSSYNEQFF

j_gene: TRBJ2-7
abundance: .
d_gene: TRBD1
v_gene: TRBV9
CDR3nt: TGTGCCAGCAGCGTAGAGGCTATGGACAGGGGCCACGAGCAGTACTTC
CDR3aa: CASSVEAMDRGHEQYF

j_gene: TRBJ2-1
abundance: .
d_gene: TRBD2
v_gene: TRBV20-1
CDR3nt: TGCAGTGCTAGTCCACCCGGGACTAGCGGGGACAATGAGCAGTTCTTC
CDR3aa: CSASPPGTSGDNEQFF

j_gene: TRBJ2-3
abundance: .
d_gene: .
v_gene: TRBV5-1
CDR3nt: TGCGCCAGCAGCTTGGAGGGCACAGATACGCAGTATTTT
CDR3aa: CASSLEGTDTQYF

j_gene: TRBJ2-5
abundance: .
d_gene: .
v_gene: TRBV24-1
CDR3nt: TGTGCCACCGGGGGTTCAGATGAGACCCAGTACTTC
CDR3aa: CATGGSDETQYF

j_gene: TRBJ2-1
abundance: .
d_gene: TRBD1
v_gene: TRBV29-1
CDR3nt: TGCAGCGGTAGACAGGGGGCTTATGAGCAGTTCTTC
CDR3aa: CSGRQGAYEQFF

j_gene: TRBJ2-5
abundance: few
d_gene: .
v_gene: TRBV2
CDR3nt: TGTGCCAGCGAACCAGGGTTCTCAGTTCCTGAAGAGACCCAGTACTTC
CDR3aa: CASEPGFSVPEETQYF

j_gene: TRBJ2-7
abundance: .
d_gene: .
v_gene: TRBV30
CDR3nt: TGTGCCTGGAGTCGACAGTATCCACCTAACTACGAGCAGTACTTC
CDR3aa: CAWSRQYPPNYEQYF

j_gene: TRBJ1-2
abundance: .
d_gene: .
v_gene: TRBV29-1
CDR3nt: TGCAGCGTTGACATTGGTGGCTACACCTTC
CDR3aa: CSVDIGGYTF

j_gene: TRBJ2-7
abundance: .
d_gene: .
v_gene: TRBV7-2
CDR3nt: TGTGCCAGCAACCTACTCGGGGTCGGCTACGAGCAGTACTTC
CDR3aa: CASNLLGVGYEQYF

j_gene: TRBJ2-3
abundance: once
d_gene: .
v_gene: TRBV7-6
CDR3nt: TGTGCCAGCGCCGCCCGGGGCCTGAGCACAGATACGCAGTATTTT
CDR3aa: CASAARGLSTDTQYF

j_gene: TRBJ1-2
abundance: once
d_gene: TRBD1
v_gene: TRBV7-2
CDR3nt: TGTGCCAGCAGCGTTTCCGGGACAGCGAACTATGGCTACACCTTC
CDR3aa: CASSVSGTANYGYTF

j_gene: TRBJ2-5
abundance: .
d_gene: .
v_gene: TRBV27
CDR3nt: TGTGCCAGCAGTGATGCCGGGCAGGGGTTACGAGAGACCCAGTACTTC
CDR3aa: CASSDAGQGLRETQYF

j_gene: TRBJ1-6
abundance: .
d_gene: .
v_gene: TRBV5-1
CDR3nt: TGCGCCAGCAGCTTGGGGGACACTTATAATTCACCCCTCCACTTT
CDR3aa: CASSLGDTYNSPLHF

j_gene: TRBJ2-1
abundance: .
d_gene: TRBD2
v_gene: TRBV5-4
CDR3nt: TGTGCCAGCAGCTTAGATAGCGGGGGAAACAATGAGCAGTTCTTC
CDR3aa: CASSLDSGGNNEQFF

j_gene: TRBJ2-1
abundance: .
d_gene: TRBD2
v_gene: TRBV6-5
CDR3nt: TGTGCCAGCAACCGGAGACTAGCGGATCGTGAGCAGTTCTTC
CDR3aa: CASNRRLADREQFF

j_gene: TRBJ2-5
abundance: .
d_gene: TRBD1
v_gene: TRBV6-5
CDR3nt: TGTGCCAGCAGTTACTCCCGGGACAGCCAAGAGACCCAGTACTTC
CDR3aa: CASSYSRDSQETQYF

j_gene: TRBJ2-3
abundance: .
d_gene: TRBD1
v_gene: TRBV10-3
CDR3nt: TGTGCCAGCTGGGGACAGGGGACAGATACGCAGTATTTT
CDR3aa: CASWGQGTDTQYF

j_gene: TRBJ1-3
abundance: .
d_gene: .
v_gene: TRBV19
CDR3nt: TGTGCCAGTAGTATCTCCGGGCCCTACTCTGGAAACACCATATATTTT
CDR3aa: CASSISGPYSGNTIYF

j_gene: TRBJ2-5
abundance: .
d_gene: .
v_gene: TRBV27
CDR3nt: TGTGCCAGTACTGGGGTAGGTCAAGAGACCCAGTACTTC
CDR3aa: CASTGVGQETQYF

j_gene: TRBJ2-1
abundance: .
d_gene: .
v_gene: TRBV7-9
CDR3nt: TGTGCCAGCAGCTTGGCGGGGGCCTCCTACAATGAGCAGTTCTTC
CDR3aa: CASSLAGASYNEQFF

j_gene: TRBJ1-2
abundance: .
d_gene: TRBD1
v_gene: TRBV6-6
CDR3nt: TGTGCCAGCAGTATCTTCCCCGGGACAGCCTATGGCTACACCTTC
CDR3aa: CASSIFPGTAYGYTF

j_gene: TRBJ1-2
abundance: .
d_gene: .
v_gene: TRBV29-1
CDR3nt: TGCAGCGACCGCGGTACAGCTAACTATGGCTACACCTTC
CDR3aa: CSDRGTANYGYTF

j_gene: TRBJ2-1
abundance: once
d_gene: TRBD1
v_gene: TRBV5-8
CDR3nt: TGTGCCAGCAGCTCCGACAGGGCGTACTACAATGAGCAGTTCTTC
CDR3aa: CASSSDRAYYNEQFF

j_gene: TRBJ2-7
abundance: .
d_gene: TRBD1
v_gene: TRBV2
CDR3nt: TGTGCCAGCAGCCCGGGACAGTTCTACGAGCAGTACTTC
CDR3aa: CASSPGQFYEQYF

j_gene: TRBJ2-7
abundance: .
d_gene: .
v_gene: TRBV6-2/TRBV6-3
CDR3nt: TGTGCCAGCAGCACCCCCAAACAGGGTTTCTCCTACGAGCAGTACTTC
CDR3aa: CASSTPKQGFSYEQYF

j_gene: TRBJ2-1
abundance: .
d_gene: TRBD2
v_gene: TRBV11-2
CDR3nt: TGTGCCAGCAGCTTGGTACTAGCGGTCTTTCATGAGCAGTTCTTC
CDR3aa: CASSLVLAVFHEQFF